A selection of T cell receptor beta chains follows, all from one sample in a study of OX40 agonist ivuxolimab in advanced cancers. Assay used: immunoSEQ multiplex PCR; TCRdb lists only in-frame clones, some missing. This sample has more than 45,000 clones, with roughly 81% found just once. Sequencing was performed on CD4+ or CD8+ T cells sorted from blood, taken in a trial of the OX40 agonist ivuxolimab. The receptors here all came from an adult with an advanced solid tumor such as melanoma, head and neck, liver or kidney cancer. CDR3s leave out the opening cysteine and the closing phenylalanine or tryptophan. The order of the fields is V gene, D gene, J gene, CDR3 protein. The D gene is left open where the match is weak.

>TRBV7-9|.|TRBJ2-7
ASSLGSTGTYEQY
>TRBV21-1|.|TRBJ1-1
ASSKDRRGRKGLISLNTEAF
>TRBV27|.|TRBJ2-4
ASRFIAAQNIQY
>TRBV5-5|.|TRBJ1-5
ASSLAGDEPQH
>TRBV9|TRBD1|TRBJ2-2
ASSPRWTGGELF
>TRBV2|.|TRBJ2-3
ASSISTDTQY
>TRBV7-2|.|TRBJ2-3
ASSFFRQGTDTQY
>TRBV5-4|.|TRBJ1-4
ASSFGLGSTNEKLF
>TRBV19|TRBD1|TRBJ2-4
ASSVARDRLRNIQY
>TRBV7-9|.|TRBJ1-2
ASSLVVPDYGYT
>TRBV11-2|TRBD1|TRBJ1-6
ASSLHPGQGNSPLH
>TRBV30|.|TRBJ1-2
AWSVGPGEGYGYT
>TRBV6-5|.|TRBJ2-7
ASSYSATVAYEQY
>TRBV6-5|.|TRBJ2-3
ASRSTSRTDTQY
>TRBV6-1|.|TRBJ1-2
ASSEDRGRNGYT
>TRBV5-4|TRBD2|TRBJ2-3
ASSLWTSALTDTQY
>TRBV19|TRBD2|TRBJ2-1
ASSMLREGEQF
>TRBV19|.|TRBJ1-2
ASSQRQTNYGYT
>TRBV5-6|.|TRBJ1-4
ASSSEGRGAGKLF
>TRBV27|TRBD1|TRBJ1-2
ASRRGTDYGYT
>TRBV6-4|.|TRBJ2-1
ASSRTLLDNEQF
>TRBV28|.|TRBJ1-2
ASHPVSVLFNYGYT
>TRBV15|.|TRBJ2-3
ATSRDPGWGQAEDDTQY